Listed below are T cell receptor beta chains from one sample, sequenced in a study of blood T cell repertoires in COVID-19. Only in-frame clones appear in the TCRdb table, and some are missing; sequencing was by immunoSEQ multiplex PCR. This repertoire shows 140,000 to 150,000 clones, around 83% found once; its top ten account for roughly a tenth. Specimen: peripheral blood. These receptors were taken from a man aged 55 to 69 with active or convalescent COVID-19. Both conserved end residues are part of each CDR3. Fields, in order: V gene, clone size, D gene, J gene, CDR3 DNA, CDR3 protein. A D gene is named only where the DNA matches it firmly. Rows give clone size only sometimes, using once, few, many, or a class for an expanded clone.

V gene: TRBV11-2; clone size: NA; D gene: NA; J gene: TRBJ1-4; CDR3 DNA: TGTGCCAGCAGCTTTCTCTCGGACTTTAATGAAAAACTGTTTTTT; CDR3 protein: CASSFLSDFNEKLFF
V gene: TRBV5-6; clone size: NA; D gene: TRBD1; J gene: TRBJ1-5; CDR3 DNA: TGTGCCAGCAGCAGGGACAGATATAGCAATCAGCCCCAGCATTTT; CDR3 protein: CASSRDRYSNQPQHF
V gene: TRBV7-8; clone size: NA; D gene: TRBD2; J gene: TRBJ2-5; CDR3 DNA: TGTGCCAGCAGCAGCCTAGCGGGGTGGCAAGAGACCCAGTACTTC; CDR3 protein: CASSSLAGWQETQYF
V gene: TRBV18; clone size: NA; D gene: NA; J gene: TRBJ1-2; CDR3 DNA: TGTGCCAGCTCAGGAACAGGACGGTATGGCTACACCTTC; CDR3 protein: CASSGTGRYGYTF
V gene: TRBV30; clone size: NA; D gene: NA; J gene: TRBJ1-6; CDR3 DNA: TGTGCCTGGAGTGGGGGGACATCTTCTCTGAATTCACCCCTCCACTTT; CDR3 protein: CAWSGGTSSLNSPLHF
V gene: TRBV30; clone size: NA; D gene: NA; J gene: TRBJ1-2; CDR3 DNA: TGTGCCTGGAGTGTATCCCTCCTACTTCGGGCAGGGTTGTACGGCTACACCTTC; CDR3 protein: CAWSVSLLLRAGLYGYTF
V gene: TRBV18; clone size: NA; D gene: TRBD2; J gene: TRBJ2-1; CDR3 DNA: TGTGCCAGCTCCCAGCGGGAGCGGAGTGAGCAGTTCTTC; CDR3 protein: CASSQRERSEQFF
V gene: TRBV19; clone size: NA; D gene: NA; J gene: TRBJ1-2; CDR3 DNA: TGTGCCAGTAGTATAATATCTGGGGGCGCCAATGGCTACACCTTC; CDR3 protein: CASSIISGGANGYTF
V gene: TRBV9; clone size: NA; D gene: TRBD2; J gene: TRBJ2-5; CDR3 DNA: TGTGCCAGCAGCGTAGCCGGGACTAGCGAGCAGACCCAGTACTTC; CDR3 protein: CASSVAGTSEQTQYF
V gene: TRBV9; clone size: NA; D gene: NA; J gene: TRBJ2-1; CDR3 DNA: TGTGCCAGCAGCCCTATACTAGCAGAGGATGAGCAGTTCTTC; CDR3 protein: CASSPILAEDEQFF
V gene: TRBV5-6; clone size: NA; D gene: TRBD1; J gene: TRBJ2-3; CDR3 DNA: TGTGCCAGCAGCACAACCCTATACCGGGACAGGGGGCCCACAGATACGCAGTATTTT; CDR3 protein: CASSTTLYRDRGPTDTQYF
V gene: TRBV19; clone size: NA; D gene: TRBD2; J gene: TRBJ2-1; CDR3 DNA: TGTGCCAGTAGTATAGATATCCTAGCGGTGTCCTACAATGAGCAGTTCTTC; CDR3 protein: CASSIDILAVSYNEQFF
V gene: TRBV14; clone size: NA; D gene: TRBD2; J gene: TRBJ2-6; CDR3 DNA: TGTGCCAGCAGCCCAGTCCTAGCGGGACTTGGGGCCAACGTCCTGACTTTC; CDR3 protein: CASSPVLAGLGANVLTF
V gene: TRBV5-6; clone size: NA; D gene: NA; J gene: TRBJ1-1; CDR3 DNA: TGTGCCAGCAGCTTGAGGGACCGAACAGGGTCGGTGAAAGATGAAGCTTTCTTT; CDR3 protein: CASSLRDRTGSVKDEAFF
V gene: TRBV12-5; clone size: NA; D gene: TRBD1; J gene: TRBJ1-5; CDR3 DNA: TGTGCTAGTGGTTTGGGGGACAGGGGATCGCCCCAGCATTTT; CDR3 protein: CASGLGDRGSPQHF
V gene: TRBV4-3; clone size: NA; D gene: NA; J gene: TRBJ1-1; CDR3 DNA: TGCGCCAGCAGCCAAGATAGGGCGGGAGTTCTTACTGAAGCTTTCTTT; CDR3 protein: CASSQDRAGVLTEAFF
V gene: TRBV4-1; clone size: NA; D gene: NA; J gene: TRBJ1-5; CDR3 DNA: TGCGCCAGCAGCCTTAGGGGCTCAAGCAATCAGCCCCAGCATTTT; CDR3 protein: CASSLRGSSNQPQHF
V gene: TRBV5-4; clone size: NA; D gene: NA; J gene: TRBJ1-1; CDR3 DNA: TGTGCCAGCAGCATGACAGAGAACACTGAAGCTTTCTTT; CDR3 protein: CASSMTENTEAFF
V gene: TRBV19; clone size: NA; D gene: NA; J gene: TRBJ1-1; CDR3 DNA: TGTGCCAGTAGTATAGTCGGGGGTACGACTGAAGCTTTCTTT; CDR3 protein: CASSIVGGTTEAFF
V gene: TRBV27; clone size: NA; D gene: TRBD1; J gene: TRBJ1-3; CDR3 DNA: TGTGCCAGCAGTGACAGGGGAATAGTAGGAAACACCATATATTTT; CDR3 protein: CASSDRGIVGNTIYF
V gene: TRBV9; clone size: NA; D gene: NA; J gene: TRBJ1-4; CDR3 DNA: TGTGCCAGCAGTATAACAACAGGGGAAAAACTGTTTTTT; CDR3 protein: CASSITTGEKLFF
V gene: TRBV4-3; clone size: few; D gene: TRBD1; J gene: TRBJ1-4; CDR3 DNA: TGCGCCAGCAGCCAAGAAGGGACAGATGAAAAACTGTTTTTT; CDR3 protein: CASSQEGTDEKLFF
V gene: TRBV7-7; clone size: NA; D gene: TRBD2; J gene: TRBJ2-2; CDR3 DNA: TGTGCCAGCAGCTTAGGAGGGAGGGCCGGCGGGGAGCTGTTTTTT; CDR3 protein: CASSLGGRAGGELFF
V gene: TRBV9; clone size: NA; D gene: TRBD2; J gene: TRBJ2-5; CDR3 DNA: TGTGCCAGCAGCCTACGGGACTACCTCCAAGAGACCCAGTACTTC; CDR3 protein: CASSLRDYLQETQYF
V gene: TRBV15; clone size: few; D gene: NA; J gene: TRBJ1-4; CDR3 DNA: TGTGCCACCAGCAGAGACCCAACGGTGCCTAATGAAAAACTGTTTTTT; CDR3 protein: CATSRDPTVPNEKLFF
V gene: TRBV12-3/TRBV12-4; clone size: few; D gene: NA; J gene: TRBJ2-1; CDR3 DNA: TGTGCCAGCAGTTTACGTTTTAATAATGAGCAGTTCTTC; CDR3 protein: CASSLRFNNEQFF
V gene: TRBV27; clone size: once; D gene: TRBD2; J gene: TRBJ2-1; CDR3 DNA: TGTGCCAGCAGTTTAATACTAGCGGGAGACAATGAGCAGTTCTTC; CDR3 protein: CASSLILAGDNEQFF
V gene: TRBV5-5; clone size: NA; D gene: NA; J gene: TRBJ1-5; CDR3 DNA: TGTGCCAGCAGCCCCTCCGGGATAGGGGGTCAGGGTCAGCCCCAGCATTTT; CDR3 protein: CASSPSGIGGQGQPQHF
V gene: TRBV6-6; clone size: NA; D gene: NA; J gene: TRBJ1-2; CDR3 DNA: TGTGCCAGTAGTCTCGGGGGGTGGGATGGCTACACCTTC; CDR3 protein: CASSLGGWDGYTF
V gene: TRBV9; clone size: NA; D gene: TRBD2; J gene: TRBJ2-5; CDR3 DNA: TGTGCCAGCAGCGTAGTAGCGGGGGGGCCGGTTGAGACCCAGTACTTC; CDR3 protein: CASSVVAGGPVETQYF
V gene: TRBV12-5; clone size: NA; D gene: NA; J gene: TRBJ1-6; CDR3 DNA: TGTGCTAGTGGTTTGGACAGTGGGCCCCTCCACTTT; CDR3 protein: CASGLDSGPLHF
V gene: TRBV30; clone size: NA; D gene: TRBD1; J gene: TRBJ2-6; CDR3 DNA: TGTGCCTGGAGTGTAACAGGGGCAGGGGCCAACGTCCTGACTTTC; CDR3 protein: CAWSVTGAGANVLTF
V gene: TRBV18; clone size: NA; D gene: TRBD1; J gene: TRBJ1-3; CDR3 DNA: TGTGCCAGCTCACGGACAGGGGCCCTCTCTGGAAACACCATATATTTT; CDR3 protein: CASSRTGALSGNTIYF
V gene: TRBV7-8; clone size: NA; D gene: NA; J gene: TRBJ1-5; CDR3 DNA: TGTGCCAGCAGCTGGGGCAGAAGCAATCAGCCCCAGCATTTT; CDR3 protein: CASSWGRSNQPQHF
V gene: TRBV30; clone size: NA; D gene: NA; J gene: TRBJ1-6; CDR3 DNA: TGTGCCTGGAGTGTAGGTGTGTCGCAGGGGAAGGGATCATATAATTCACCCCTCCACTTT; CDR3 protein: CAWSVGVSQGKGSYNSPLHF
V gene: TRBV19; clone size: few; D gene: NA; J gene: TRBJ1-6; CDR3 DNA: TGTGCCACCAAAAACAGGGTCAGCGATTCACCCCTCCACTTT; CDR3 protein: CATKNRVSDSPLHF
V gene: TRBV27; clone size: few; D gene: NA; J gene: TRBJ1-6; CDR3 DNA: TGTGCCAGCAGTTTAGGGGGGAGCTCCTATAATTCACCCCTCCACTTT; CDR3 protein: CASSLGGSSYNSPLHF